The T cell receptor (beta chain) described here comes from a study of T cell responses to AZD1222 COVID-19 vaccine. Study in general: Pooling covered second doses at about 4 or about 12 weeks. Study-level findings and limits: Only six or seven AZD1222 recipients were seropositive at baseline. Spike-specific TCR breadth and depth grew following two AZD1222 doses. The peak T cell response came first, and repertoires were sampled only after it.

This clone was seen just once. Its matching antigen is unknown. Germline V gene data show CDR1 as SGHDN and CDR2 as FVKESK. V lost 4 bases and J 0 bases, leaving 16 bases between the germline ends. The CDR3 loop spans 17 amino acids. Measured with immunoSEQ multiplex PCR; TCRdb has only the in-frame clones, and not every one. This table holds about 150,000 clones, around 89% found once. V gene TRBV14 combines with J gene TRBJ2-1, with D possibly TRBD2 on 5 matching bases. The clonotype comes from an adult in good health. The sequencing here drew on peripheral blood, taken on day 0 of AZD1222 vaccination. The CDR3 loop is CASSPIRASGSYNEQFF. CDR3 in DNA: TGTGCCAGCAGCCCCATCAGAGCCAGCGGCTCCTACAATGAGCAGTTCTTC.